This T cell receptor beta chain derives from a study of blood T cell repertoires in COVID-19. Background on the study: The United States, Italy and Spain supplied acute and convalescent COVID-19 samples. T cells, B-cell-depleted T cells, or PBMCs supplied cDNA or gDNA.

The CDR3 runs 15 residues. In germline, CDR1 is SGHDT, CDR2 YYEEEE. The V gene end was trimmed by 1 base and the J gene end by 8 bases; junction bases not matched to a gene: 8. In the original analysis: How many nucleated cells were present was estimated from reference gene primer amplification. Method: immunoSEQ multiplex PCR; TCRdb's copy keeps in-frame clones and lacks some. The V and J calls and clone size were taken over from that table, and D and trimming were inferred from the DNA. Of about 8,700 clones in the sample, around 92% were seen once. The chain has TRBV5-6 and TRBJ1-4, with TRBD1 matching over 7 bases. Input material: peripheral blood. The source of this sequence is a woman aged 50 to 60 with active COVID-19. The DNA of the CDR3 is TGTGCCAGCAGCTTGCTGAGCGACAGGGTCGAAAAACTGTTTTTT. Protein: CASSLLSDRVEKLFF.